This T cell receptor beta chain was found in a study of OX40 agonist ivuxolimab in advanced cancers. Study details: Patients got intravenous ivuxolimab at 0.01 to 10 mg/kg every 2 weeks. Study observations and caveats: Among patients with partial responses at 0.1-3.0 mg/kg, clonal expansion was among the lowest.

Assay used: immunoSEQ multiplex PCR; TCRdb lists only in-frame clones, some missing. The data show about 79,000 clones, about 88% seen once. This clone was detected once. What it binds is unknown. V lost 4 bases to trimming and J lost 3 bases, with 22 bases between them. The CDR3 has 16 residues. CDR1 and CDR2 from the germline V gene are SQVTM and ANQGSEA. Source: CD4+ or CD8+ T cells sorted from blood, taken in a trial of the OX40 agonist ivuxolimab. This clonotype originated in an adult with an advanced solid tumor such as melanoma, head and neck, liver or kidney cancer. V gene TRBV29-1 combines with J gene TRBJ2-7; D not certain. The CDR3 is CSVAPHGTTIYYEQYF. The CDR3 DNA is TGCAGCGTTGCCCCCCATGGCACCACCATTTACTACGAGCAGTACTTC.